This TCR beta chain derives from a study of shared clonotypes between healthy human individuals. Libraries were prepared by immunoSEQ multiplex PCR; TCRdb keeps only in-frame clonotypes and omits some of them. The sample consists of some 1,400,000 clones, roughly 96% of them appearing once. Subsets obtained from CD4+ cells comprised CD45RA+ naive and CD45RA-negative memory cells. Study conclusions and caveats: A handful of donors showed sharing of approximately 4.7% of naive CD4 clonotypes. Clonotypes shared by all four sorted-subset donors had higher generation probabilities than non-shared clonotypes.

This CDR3 has 13 residues. The V and J ends lost 6 bases and 6 bases respectively, with 14 bases between them. Germline CDR1 SQVTM, CDR2 ANQGSEA. Only one count was recorded for this clone. The antigen is unknown. The clonotype was recovered from a man aged 25-45 years in good health. Sequenced input: naive CD4+ T cells sorted from blood. The subset is: CD45RA+ positively selected. J is TRBJ2-2 and V is TRBV29-1, with D perhaps TRBD2 (6 bases). This chain's CDR3 is CSVTRTLAGELFF. CDR3 sequence (DNA): TGCAGCGTGACTAGGACCCTGGCCGGGGAGCTGTTTTTT.